This entry lists 11 T cell receptor beta chains sequenced from one sample in a study of T cell repertoires in cytomegalovirus infection. One entry per CDR3 protein, called by TCRdb with MiXCR from the reads. The profile shows roughly 920,000 distinct CDR3 sequences, more than 25% of them singletons. No antigen has been identified for these receptors. The source material was cultured CD8+ T cells from PBMCs, sampled from culture after CMV antigen stimulation. These TCRs come from a human donor in good health (CMV status not recorded). Some clones in this sample may be carry-over from other donors' samples.

The sample holds many counts of this clonotype. The chain recombines TRBV11-1 with TRBJ2-1; perhaps TRBD2 as D (6 bases). Germline values: CDR1 SGHAT, CDR2 FQDESV (reference sequence). This CDR3 is 19 amino acids long. V was shortened by 5 bases and J by 0 bases, with 23 bases between the two germline ends. In DNA, the CDR3 is TGTGCCAGCAGCCCTTCACGGGACTTCGGACCGGCCTCCTACAATGAGCAGTTCTTC. As protein: CASSPSRDFGPASYNEQFF.

V and J are TRBV27 and TRBJ2-3; no clear D. This CDR3 is built from 17 residues. V was pared by 0 bases and J by 3 bases, with 16 bases between. CDR1 is MNHEY, CDR2 SMNVEV, per germline (reference sequence). The CDR3 region is CASSLSIGPGRTDTQYF. CDR3 in DNA: TGTGCCAGCAGTTTATCGATTGGACCCGGGCGGACAGATACGCAGTATTTT.

The chain's CDR3 is CAITETGIYNEQFF. The CDR3 region has the DNA TGTGCCATCACCGAGACAGGCATCTACAATGAGCAGTTCTTC. The rearrangement uses TRBV10-3 and TRBJ2-1; the D gene is possibly TRBD1 (6 bases). CDR1 and CDR2 (germline): ENHRY, SYGVKD. V shed 7 bases and J shed 3 bases, with 13 bases lying between them. The CDR3 runs 14 residues.

The sample holds one count of this clonotype. The gene calls are TRBV12-3 or TRBV12-4 and TRBJ2-5, with 7 bases aligning to TRBD2. This CDR3 is 14 amino acids long. The V and J ends lost 6 bases and 4 bases, in that order; junction bases with no gene match: 8. The CDR3 bases are TGTGCCAGCAGGCTGGGAGGGGACGTAGAGACCCAGTACTTC. This gives the protein CASRLGGDVETQYF.

The chain employs TRBV6-8 and TRBJ1-5; D unresolved. V gave up 8 bases and J gave up 4 bases, with 15 bases separating them. This CDR3 comprises 14 residues. CDR1 is MNHGY, CDR2 SAAAGT, per germline. The DNA for the CDR3 is TGTGCCAGCTTAGGGTTAGCTACGAATCAGCCCCAGCATTTT. Protein sequence: CASLGLATNQPQHF.

The rearrangement uses TRBV7-3 and TRBJ2-7; 15 nucleotides agree with TRBD2. Germline CDR1 reads SGHTA; CDR2 reads FQGTGA. V gave up 2 bases and J gave up 0 bases; unmatched junction bases: 14. The CDR3 has 21 residues. The DNA of the CDR3 is TGTGCCAGCAGCTTAGACCAGGTTTCCGGGACTAGCGGGGGGTACTCCTACGAGCAGTACGTC. The encoded protein is CASSLDQVSGTSGGYSYEQYV.

The rearrangement uses TRBV9 and TRBJ2-1; 15 positions agree with TRBD2. With V trimmed by 3 bases and J by 14 bases, 9 bases remained unmatched. The length of the CDR3 is 15 residues. The germline V gene encodes CDR1 SGDLS and CDR2 YYNGEE. In DNA, the CDR3 is TGTGCCAGCAGCGCTGGGGGGGGACTAGCGGGGGGTAAGTTCTTC. It specifies CASSAGGGLAGGKFF.

This chain joins TRBV2 and TRBJ2-1; tentatively, D is TRBD2 (5 bases). Looked up from germline, CDR1 is SNHLY and CDR2 is FYNNEI. V was pared by 7 bases and J by 9 bases, with 13 bases between. The CDR3 consists of 12 residues. The CDR3 spells CASTRREPEQFF. The CDR3 coding sequence is TGTGCCAGCACCCGAAGGGAGCCTGAGCAGTTCTTC.

This clonotype appeared a few times. V gene TRBV7-9 combines with J gene TRBJ1-2, with TRBD1 matching over 8 bases. This CDR3 spans 14 amino acids. From germline, CDR1 is SEHNR and CDR2 FQNEAQ (reference sequence). J lost 7 bases, V lost 5 bases, and 9 bases had no gene match. The DNA for the CDR3 is TGTGCCAGCAGCCCCCCAGGGGGCGCGGTTGGCTACACCTTC. Translating it yields CASSPPGGAVGYTF.

The chain couples TRBV6-2 or TRBV6-3 to TRBJ2-7, with D perhaps matching TRBD1 or TRBD2 (7 bases each). The CDR3 extends over 17 amino acids. Trimming pared 6 bases from V and 0 bases from J, leaving 21 bases between. Per the germline V gene, CDR1 is MNHEY and CDR2 is SVGEGT. CDR3 residues: CASSYETGGQTSYEQYV. The CDR3 nucleotides are TGTGCCAGCAGCTACGAGACGGGGGGACAGACCTCCTACGAGCAGTACGTC.

The table lists this clonotype with a count of one. This chain uses TRBV4-1 with TRBJ2-2; 7 bases are a match to TRBD2. Unmatched junction bases numbered 6, after V lost 3 bases and J lost 5 bases. The CDR3 is 15 residues long. Germline loops: CDR1 MGHRA, CDR2 YSYEKL. The CDR3 DNA reads as TGCGCCAGCAGCCAGGGCTGGACTAGTACCGGGGAGCTGTTTTTT. This encodes CASSQGWTSTGELFF.